This TCR beta chain was captured in a study of blood T cell repertoires in COVID-19. Study at large: COVID-19 samples, acute and convalescent, were from the United States, Italy and Spain.

Per the authors' pipeline: Estimation of nucleated cell counts relied on the amplification of reference gene primers. Generated by immunoSEQ multiplex PCR, the TCRdb table keeps only in-frame clones and is missing some. The V and J calls and clone size are taken from that table; D and trimming were inferred from the DNA. The table lists about 330,000 clones, roughly 90% of them singletons, with 4% in the top ten. Germline V lookup: CDR1 LNHNV, CDR2 YYDKDF (reference sequence). After removal of 1 base from V and 4 bases from J, the junction contained 5 bases not matched to a gene. The CDR3 runs 16 residues.

The J gene is TRBJ1-2, the V gene TRBV15, with 11 bases identical to TRBD1. Input material: peripheral blood. The receptor's source is a woman between 50 and 59 years old with active or convalescent COVID-19. CDR3 nucleotides: TGTGCCACCAGCAGAGGGGGGACAGGGGGTTCCTATGGCTACACCTTC. As protein: CATSRGGTGGSYGYTF.